This passage covers 3 T cell receptor beta chains from one sample sequenced in a study of radiation and T cells in renal cell carcinoma. Libraries were prepared by immunoSEQ multiplex PCR; TCRdb keeps only in-frame clonotypes and omits some of them. The table lists roughly 78,000 clones, about 81% of them singletons. Time point described: blood 2 weeks post-SBRT. The treatment here: 15 Gy SBRT to primary tumor, nephrectomy 4 weeks later. Sequencing was performed on blood, taken from a patient whose treatment included radiotherapy and nephrectomy. These receptors all stem from a man aged 60 to 75 with renal cell carcinoma.

This chain uses TRBV18 with TRBJ2-7; D perhaps matches TRBD1 (6 bases). The CDR3 length is 14 residues. V shed 5 bases and J shed 2 bases, with 13 bases lying between them. CDR1 and CDR2 (germline): KGHSH, LQKENI. In nucleotides, the CDR3 is TGTGCCAGCTCAACTCAACAGGGAACCTACGAGCAGTACTTC. As protein: CASSTQQGTYEQYF.

The genes are TRBV28 and TRBJ2-4; D possibly corresponds to TRBD1 (6 bases). Germline V gives CDR1 MDHEN, CDR2 SYDVKM. Trimming took 10 bases from V and 5 from J, leaving 15 bases between them. The CDR3 loop spans 13 amino acids. The CDR3 nucleotides read TGTGCCACCGCCGAAGGGGGACAAAACATTCAGTACTTC. This codes for CATAEGGQNIQYF.

This clone was counted only a few times. V gene TRBV10-2 combines with J gene TRBJ1-4, with D possibly being TRBD1 (5 bases). Germline V gene sequence: CDR1 WSHSY, CDR2 SAAADI. The CDR3 is made up of 15 amino acids. Trimming shortened V by 1 base and J by 8 bases, and 14 bases separated the two germline ends. The CDR3, as DNA: TGCGCCAGCAGTGAGTTCGGGACCAAAGGGGAAAAACTGTTTTTT. Encoded protein: CASSEFGTKGEKLFF.